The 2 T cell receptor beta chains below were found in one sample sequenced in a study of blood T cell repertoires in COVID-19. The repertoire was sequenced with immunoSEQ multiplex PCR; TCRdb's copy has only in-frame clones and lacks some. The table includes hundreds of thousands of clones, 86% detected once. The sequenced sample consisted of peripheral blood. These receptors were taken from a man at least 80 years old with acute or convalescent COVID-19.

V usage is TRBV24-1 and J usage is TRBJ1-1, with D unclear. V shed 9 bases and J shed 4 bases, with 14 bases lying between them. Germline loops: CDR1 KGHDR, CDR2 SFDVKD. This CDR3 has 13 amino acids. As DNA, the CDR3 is TGTGCCACCCGCCGAGGGAGTAGCACTGAAGCTTTCTTT. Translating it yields CATRRGSSTEAFF.

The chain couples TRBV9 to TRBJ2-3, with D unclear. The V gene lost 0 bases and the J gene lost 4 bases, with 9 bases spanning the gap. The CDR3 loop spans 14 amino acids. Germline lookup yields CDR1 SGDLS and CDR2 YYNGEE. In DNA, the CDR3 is TGTGCCAGCAGCGTAGATGCGAGCTCAGATACGCAGTATTTT. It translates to CASSVDASSDTQYF.